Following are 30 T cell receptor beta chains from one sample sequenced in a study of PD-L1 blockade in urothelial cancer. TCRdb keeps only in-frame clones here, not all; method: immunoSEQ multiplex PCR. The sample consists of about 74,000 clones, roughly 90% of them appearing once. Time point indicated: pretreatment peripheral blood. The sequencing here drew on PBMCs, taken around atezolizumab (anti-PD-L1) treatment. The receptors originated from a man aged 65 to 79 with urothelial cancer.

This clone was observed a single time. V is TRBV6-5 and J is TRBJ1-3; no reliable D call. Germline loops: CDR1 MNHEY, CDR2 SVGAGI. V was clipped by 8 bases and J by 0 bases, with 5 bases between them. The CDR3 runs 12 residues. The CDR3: CASESSGNTIYF. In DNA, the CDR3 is TGTGCCAGCGAGAGCTCTGGAAACACCATATATTTT.

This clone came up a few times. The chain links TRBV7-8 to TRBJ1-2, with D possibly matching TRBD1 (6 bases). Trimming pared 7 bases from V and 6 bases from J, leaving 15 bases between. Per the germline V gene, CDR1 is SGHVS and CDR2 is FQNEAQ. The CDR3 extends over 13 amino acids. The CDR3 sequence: CASTTGNSHGYTF. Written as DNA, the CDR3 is TGTGCCAGCACTACAGGGAATTCCCATGGCTACACCTTC.

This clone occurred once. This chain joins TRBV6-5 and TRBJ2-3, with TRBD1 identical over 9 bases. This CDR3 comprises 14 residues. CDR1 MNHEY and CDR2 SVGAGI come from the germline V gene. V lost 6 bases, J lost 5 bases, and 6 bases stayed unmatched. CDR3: CASRQGARRDTQYF. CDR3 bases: TGTGCCAGCAGACAGGGGGCGCGGAGAGATACGCAGTATTTT.

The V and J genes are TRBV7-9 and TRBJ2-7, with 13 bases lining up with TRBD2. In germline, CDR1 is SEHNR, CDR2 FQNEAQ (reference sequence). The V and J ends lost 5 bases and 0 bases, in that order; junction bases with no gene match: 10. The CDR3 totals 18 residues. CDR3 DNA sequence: TGTGCCAGCAGCGGGAGGACTAGCGGGAGCTTGGCCTCCTACGAGCAGTACTTC. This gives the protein CASSGRTSGSLASYEQYF.

CDR3 in DNA: TGTGCCAGCAGCTTAGGGCCGGAGACCCAGTACTTC. It is translated as CASSLGPETQYF. This chain links TRBV7-2 with TRBJ2-5; D is ambiguous. Per germline, CDR1 SGHTA and CDR2 FQGNSA. V lost 1 base to trimming and J lost 5 bases, with 5 bases between them. The CDR3 has 12 amino acids.

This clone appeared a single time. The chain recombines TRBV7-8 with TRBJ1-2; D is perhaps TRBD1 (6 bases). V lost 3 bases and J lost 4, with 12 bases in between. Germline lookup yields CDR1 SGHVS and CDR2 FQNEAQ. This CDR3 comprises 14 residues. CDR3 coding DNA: TGTGCCAGCAGCTTCGGGCAGGGGCTCTATGGCTACACCTTC. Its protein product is CASSFGQGLYGYTF. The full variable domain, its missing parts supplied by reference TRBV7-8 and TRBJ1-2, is GAGVSQSPRYKVAKRGQDVALRCDPISGHVSLFWYQQALGQGPEFLTYFQNEAQLDKSGLPSDRFFAERPEGSVSTLKIQRTQQEDSAVYLCASSFGQGLYGYTFGSGTRLTVV.

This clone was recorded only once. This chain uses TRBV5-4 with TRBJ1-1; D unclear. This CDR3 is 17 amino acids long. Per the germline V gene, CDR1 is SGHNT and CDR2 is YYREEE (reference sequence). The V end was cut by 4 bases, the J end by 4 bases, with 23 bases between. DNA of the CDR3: TGTGCCAGCAGCCGACCTAGGGCGGGATTATGGTCCACTGAAGCTTTCTTT. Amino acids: CASSRPRAGLWSTEAFF.

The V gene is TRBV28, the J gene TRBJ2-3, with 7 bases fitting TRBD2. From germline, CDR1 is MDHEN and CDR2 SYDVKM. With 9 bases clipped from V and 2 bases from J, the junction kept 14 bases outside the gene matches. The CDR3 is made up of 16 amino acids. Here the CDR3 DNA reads TGTGCCAGTTCTCCTACGCTGCTAGCGGCCACAGATACGCAGTATTTT. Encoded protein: CASSPTLLAATDTQYF.

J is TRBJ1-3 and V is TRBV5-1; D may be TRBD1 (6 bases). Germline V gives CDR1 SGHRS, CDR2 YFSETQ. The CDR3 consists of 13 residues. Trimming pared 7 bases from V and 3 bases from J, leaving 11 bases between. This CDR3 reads CASRGAGGNTIYF. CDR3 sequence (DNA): TGCGCCAGCCGGGGGGCTGGTGGAAACACCATATATTTT.

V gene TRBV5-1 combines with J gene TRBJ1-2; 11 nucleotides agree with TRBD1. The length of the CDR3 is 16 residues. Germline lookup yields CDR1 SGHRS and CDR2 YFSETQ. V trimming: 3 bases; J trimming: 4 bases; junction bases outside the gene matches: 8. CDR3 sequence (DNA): TGCGCCAGCAGCTCGGAACGGACAGGGGGCAGCTATGGCTACACCTTC. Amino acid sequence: CASSSERTGGSYGYTF.

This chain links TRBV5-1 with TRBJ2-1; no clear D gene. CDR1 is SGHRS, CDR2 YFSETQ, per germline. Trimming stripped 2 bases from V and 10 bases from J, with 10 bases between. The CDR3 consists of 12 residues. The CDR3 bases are TGCGCCAGCAGCTTCCCCCCCATGGAGCAGTTCTTC. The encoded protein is CASSFPPMEQFF.

This chain's CDR3 is CARRDRGNGYTF. CDR3 sequence (DNA): TGTGCCAGGAGAGACAGGGGGAATGGCTACACCTTC. This chain links TRBV5-8 with TRBJ1-2, with 9 bases identical to TRBD1. There are 12 residues in the CDR3. V trimming: 8 bases; J trimming: 6 bases; junction bases outside the gene matches: 5. Germline V gene data show CDR1 as SGHTS and CDR2 as YDEGEE.

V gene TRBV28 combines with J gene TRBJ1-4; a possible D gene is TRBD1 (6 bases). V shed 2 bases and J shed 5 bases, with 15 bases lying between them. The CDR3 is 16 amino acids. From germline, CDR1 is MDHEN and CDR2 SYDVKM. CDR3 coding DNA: TGTGCCAGCAGTTTAGACCCCGAGCAGGGGAATGAAAAACTGTTTTTT. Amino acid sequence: CASSLDPEQGNEKLFF. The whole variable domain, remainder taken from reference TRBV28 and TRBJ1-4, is DVKVTQSSRYLVKRTGEKVFLECVQDMDHENMFWYRQDPGLGLRLIYFSYDVKMKEKGDIPEGYSVSREKKERFSLILESASTNQTSMYLCASSLDPEQGNEKLFFGSGTQLSVL.

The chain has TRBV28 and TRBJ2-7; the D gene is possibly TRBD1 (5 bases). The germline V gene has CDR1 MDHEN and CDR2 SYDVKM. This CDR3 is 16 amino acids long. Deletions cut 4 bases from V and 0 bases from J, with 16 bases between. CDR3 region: CASSSGGGADSYEQYF. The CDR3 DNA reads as TGTGCCAGCAGTTCCGGCGGTGGGGCCGACTCCTACGAGCAGTACTTC.

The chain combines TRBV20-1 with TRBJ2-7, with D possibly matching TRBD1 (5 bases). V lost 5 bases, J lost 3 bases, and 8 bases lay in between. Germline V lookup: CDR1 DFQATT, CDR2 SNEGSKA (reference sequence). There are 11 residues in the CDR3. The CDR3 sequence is CSAPGHYEQYF. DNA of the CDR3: TGCAGTGCTCCCGGACACTACGAGCAGTACTTC.

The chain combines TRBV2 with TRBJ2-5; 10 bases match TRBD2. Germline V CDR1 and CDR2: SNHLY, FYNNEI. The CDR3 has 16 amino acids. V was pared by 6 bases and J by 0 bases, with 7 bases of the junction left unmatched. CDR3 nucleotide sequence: TGTGCCAGCAGCGCTTATAGCGGGAGGTACCAAGAGACCCAGTACTTC. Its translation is CASSAYSGRYQETQYF.

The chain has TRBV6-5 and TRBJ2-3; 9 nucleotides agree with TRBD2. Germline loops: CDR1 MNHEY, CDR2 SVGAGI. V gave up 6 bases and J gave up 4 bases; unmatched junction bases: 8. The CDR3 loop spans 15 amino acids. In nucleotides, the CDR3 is TGTGCCAGCAGCTCGGCCCTAGCGGGACCAGATACGCAGTATTTT. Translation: CASSSALAGPDTQYF.

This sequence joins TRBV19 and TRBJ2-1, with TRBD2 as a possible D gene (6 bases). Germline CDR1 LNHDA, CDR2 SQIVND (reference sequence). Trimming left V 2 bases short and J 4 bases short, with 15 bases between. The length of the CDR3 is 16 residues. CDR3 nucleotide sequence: TGTGCCAGTAGTATATCGTCGGGACTTCCTTACAATGAGCAGTTCTTC. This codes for CASSISSGLPYNEQFF.

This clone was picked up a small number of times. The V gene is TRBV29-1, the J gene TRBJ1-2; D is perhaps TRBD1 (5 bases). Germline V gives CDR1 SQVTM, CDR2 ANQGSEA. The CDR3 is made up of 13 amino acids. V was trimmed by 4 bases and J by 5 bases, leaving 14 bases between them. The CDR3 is CSVVRGIGYGYTF. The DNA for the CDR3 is TGCAGCGTTGTGCGGGGGATTGGTTATGGCTACACCTTC.

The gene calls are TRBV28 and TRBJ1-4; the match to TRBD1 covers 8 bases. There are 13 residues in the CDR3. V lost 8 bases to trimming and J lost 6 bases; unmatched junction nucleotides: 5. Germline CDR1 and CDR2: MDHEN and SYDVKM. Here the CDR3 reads CASRDRSYEKLFF. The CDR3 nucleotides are TGTGCCAGCCGGGACAGGTCCTATGAAAAACTGTTTTTT.

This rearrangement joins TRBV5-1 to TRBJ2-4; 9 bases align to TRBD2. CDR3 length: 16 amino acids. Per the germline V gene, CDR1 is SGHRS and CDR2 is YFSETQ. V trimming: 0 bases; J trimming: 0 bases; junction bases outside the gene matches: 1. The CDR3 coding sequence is TGCGCCAGCAGCTTGGGAGCGGGGGGAGCCAAAAACATTCAGTACTTC. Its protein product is CASSLGAGGAKNIQYF.

CDR3 DNA sequence: TGCAGCGTTGTACAGTTCGGGGTTAGCGAGACCCAGTACTTC. Residues: CSVVQFGVSETQYF. The gene calls are TRBV29-1 and TRBJ2-5; D perhaps matches TRBD2 (5 bases). Trimming shortened V by 4 bases and J by 5 bases, and 17 bases separated the two germline ends. Germline V gives CDR1 SQVTM, CDR2 ANQGSEA. The CDR3 is 14 residues long.

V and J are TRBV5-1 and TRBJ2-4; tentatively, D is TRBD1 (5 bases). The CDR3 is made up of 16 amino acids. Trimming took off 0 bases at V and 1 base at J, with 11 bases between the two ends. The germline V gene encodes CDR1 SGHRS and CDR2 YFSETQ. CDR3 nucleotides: TGCGCCAGCAGCTTGGAGGGGCCAGGGGCCAAAAACATTCAGTACTTC. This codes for CASSLEGPGAKNIQYF.

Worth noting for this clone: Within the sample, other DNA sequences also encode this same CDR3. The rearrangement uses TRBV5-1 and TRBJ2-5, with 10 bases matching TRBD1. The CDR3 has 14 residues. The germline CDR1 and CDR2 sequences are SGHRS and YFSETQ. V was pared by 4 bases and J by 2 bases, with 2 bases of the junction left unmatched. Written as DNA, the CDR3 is TGCGCCAGCAGCCTGGGACAGGGGCAAGAGACCCAGTACTTC. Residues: CASSLGQGQETQYF.

CDR3 sequence reads: CASSTGTSGRYGEQFF. The DNA for the CDR3 is TGTGCCAGCAGCACAGGGACTAGCGGGAGGTATGGTGAGCAGTTCTTC. This chain joins TRBV7-3 and TRBJ2-1; 15 bases line up with TRBD2. Germline CDR1 is SGHTA and CDR2 is FQGTGA. Trimming removed 5 bases from V and 9 bases from J; junction bases left unmatched: 8. The CDR3 consists of 16 residues.

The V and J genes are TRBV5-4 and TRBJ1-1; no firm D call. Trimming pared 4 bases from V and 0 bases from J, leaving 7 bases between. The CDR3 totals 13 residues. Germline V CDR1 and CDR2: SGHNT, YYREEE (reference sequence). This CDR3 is CASSPELNTEAFF. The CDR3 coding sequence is TGTGCCAGCAGCCCGGAGCTGAACACTGAAGCTTTCTTT.

CDR3 amino acids: CASSLLEAEQFF. DNA for the CDR3: TGTGCCAGCAGTTTATTAGAGGCTGAGCAGTTCTTC. The rearrangement links TRBV28 to TRBJ2-1; D not certain. Germline V gene lookup returns CDR1 MDHEN and CDR2 SYDVKM. Trimming removed 1 base from V and 9 bases from J, with 7 bases in between. The CDR3 loop spans 12 amino acids.

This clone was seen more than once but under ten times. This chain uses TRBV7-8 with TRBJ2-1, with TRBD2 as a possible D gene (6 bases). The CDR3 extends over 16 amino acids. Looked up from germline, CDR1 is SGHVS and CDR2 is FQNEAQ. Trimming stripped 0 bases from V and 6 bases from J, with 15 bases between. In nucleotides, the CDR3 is TGTGCCAGCAGCTTAGCGCGGGGCGGGGCGGGCAATGAGCAGTTCTTC. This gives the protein CASSLARGGAGNEQFF.

The CDR3 coding sequence is TGTGCCAGCTCACCACTCGCGGGGTGGAACACTGAAGCTTTCTTT. This translates into CASSPLAGWNTEAFF. The rearrangement joins TRBV18 to TRBJ1-1, with D uncertain. Trimming took 1 base from V and 1 from J, leaving 10 bases between them. This CDR3 spans 15 amino acids. CDR1 and CDR2 (germline): KGHSH, LQKENI.

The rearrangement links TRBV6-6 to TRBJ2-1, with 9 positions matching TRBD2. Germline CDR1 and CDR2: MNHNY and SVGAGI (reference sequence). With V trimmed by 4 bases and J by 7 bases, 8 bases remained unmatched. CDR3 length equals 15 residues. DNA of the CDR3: TGTGCCAGCAGTTTTTCCGGCGGGAGGGTAAATGAGCAGTTCTTC. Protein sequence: CASSFSGGRVNEQFF.